This record looks at one T cell receptor beta chain sequence and its context. The entry originates in a study of OX40 agonist ivuxolimab in advanced cancers. Assay used: immunoSEQ multiplex PCR; TCRdb lists only in-frame clones, some missing. The data show more than 45,000 clones, 82% seen once. The receptor's source is an adult with an advanced solid tumor such as melanoma, head and neck, liver or kidney cancer. This specimen consisted of CD4+ or CD8+ T cells sorted from blood, obtained in a trial of the OX40 agonist ivuxolimab.

The CDR3 nucleotides read TGTGCCAGCACCCCCCTAGGGGTGAACGAGCAGTACTTC. Translating gives CASTPLGVNEQYF. The rearrangement links TRBV2 to TRBJ2-7, with a tentative D call TRBD1 (5 bases). V was clipped by 7 bases and J by 5 bases, with 15 bases between them. The CDR3 spans 13 residues. The germline gives CDR1 SNHLY, CDR2 FYNNEI.